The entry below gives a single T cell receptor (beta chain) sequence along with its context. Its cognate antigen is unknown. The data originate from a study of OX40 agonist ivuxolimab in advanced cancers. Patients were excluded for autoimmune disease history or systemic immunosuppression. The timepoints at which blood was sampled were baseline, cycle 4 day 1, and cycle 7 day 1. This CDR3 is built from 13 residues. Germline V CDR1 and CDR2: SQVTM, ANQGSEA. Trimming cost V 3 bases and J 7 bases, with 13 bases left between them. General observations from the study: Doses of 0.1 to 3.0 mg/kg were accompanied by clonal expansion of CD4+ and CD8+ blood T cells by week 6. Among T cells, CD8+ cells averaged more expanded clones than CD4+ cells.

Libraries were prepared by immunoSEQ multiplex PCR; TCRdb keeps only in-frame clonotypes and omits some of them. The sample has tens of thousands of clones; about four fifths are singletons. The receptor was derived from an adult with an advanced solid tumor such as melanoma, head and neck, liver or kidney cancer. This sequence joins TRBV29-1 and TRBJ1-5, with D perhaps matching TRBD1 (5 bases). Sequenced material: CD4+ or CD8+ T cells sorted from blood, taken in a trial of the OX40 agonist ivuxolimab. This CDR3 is CSVEVGEGQPQHF. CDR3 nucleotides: TGCAGCGTTGAGGTGGGGGAGGGGCAGCCCCAGCATTTT. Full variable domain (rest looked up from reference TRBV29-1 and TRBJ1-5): SAVISQKPSRDICQRGTSLTIQCQVDSQVTMMFWYRQQPGQSLTLIATANQGSEATYESGFVIDKFPISRPNLTFSTLTVSNMSPEDSSIYLCSVEVGEGQPQHFGDGTRLSIL.